This TCR beta chain is drawn from a study of control samples from healthy donors and cancer patients. Germline assignment: CDR1 GTSNPN and CDR2 SVGIG (reference sequence). V dropped 0 bases and J dropped 6 bases, with 15 bases sitting between them. The CDR3 has 15 amino acids. Sequencing was performed with immunoSEQ multiplex PCR; in TCRdb, only in-frame clones are kept and a portion is missing. Of 100,000 to 150,000 clones listed, 85% to 95% were seen once; the top ten hold 0.5% to 0.7%. The V gene is TRBV30, the J gene TRBJ2-1; D is unclear. The receptor comes from an elderly man with head and neck cancer. The sequencing input was PBMCs. The CDR3 loop reads CAWSVPGFRANEQFF. The CDR3 DNA reads TGTGCCTGGAGTGTACCGGGTTTTAGGGCCAATGAGCAGTTCTTC.